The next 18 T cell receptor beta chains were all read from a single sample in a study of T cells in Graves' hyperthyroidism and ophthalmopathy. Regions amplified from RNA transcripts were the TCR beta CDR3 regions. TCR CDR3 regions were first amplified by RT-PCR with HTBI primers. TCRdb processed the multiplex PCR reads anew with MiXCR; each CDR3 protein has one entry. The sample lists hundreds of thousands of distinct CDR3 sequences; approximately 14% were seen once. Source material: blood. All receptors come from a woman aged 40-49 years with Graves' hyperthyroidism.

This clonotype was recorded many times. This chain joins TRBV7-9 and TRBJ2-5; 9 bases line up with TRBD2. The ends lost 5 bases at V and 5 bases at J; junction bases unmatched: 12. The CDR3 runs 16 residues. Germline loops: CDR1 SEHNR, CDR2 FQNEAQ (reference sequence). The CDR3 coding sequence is TGTGCCAGCAGCATAGATAGCGGGAGACGTTGGGAGACCCAGTACTTC. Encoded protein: CASSIDSGRRWETQYF.

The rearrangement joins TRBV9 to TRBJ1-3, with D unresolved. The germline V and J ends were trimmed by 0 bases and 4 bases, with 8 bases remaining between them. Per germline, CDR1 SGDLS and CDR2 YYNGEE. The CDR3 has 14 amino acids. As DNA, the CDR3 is TGTGCCAGCAGCGTAGCTGGGTCGGGAAACACCATATATTTT. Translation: CASSVAGSGNTIYF.

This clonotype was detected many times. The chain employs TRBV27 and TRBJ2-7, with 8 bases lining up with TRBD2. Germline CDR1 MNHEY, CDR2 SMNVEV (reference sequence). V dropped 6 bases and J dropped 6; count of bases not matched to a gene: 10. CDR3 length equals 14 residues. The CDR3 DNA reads TGTGCCAGCAGACAGGGAGTGAGCGGGAGCGAGCAGTACTTC. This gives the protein CASRQGVSGSEQYF.

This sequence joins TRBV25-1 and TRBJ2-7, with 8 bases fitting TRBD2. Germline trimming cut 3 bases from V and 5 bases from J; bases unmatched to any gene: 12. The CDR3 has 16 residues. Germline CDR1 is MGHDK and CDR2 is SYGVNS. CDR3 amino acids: CASSDWTAPGLDEQYF. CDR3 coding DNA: TGTGCCAGCAGTGACTGGACAGCACCGGGACTAGACGAGCAGTACTTC.

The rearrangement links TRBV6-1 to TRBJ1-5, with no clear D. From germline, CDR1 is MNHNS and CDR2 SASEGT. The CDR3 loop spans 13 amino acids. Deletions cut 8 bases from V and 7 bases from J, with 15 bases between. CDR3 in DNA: TGTGCCAGCGAGGAGGTTTGGGGACAGCCCCAGCATTTT. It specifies CASEEVWGQPQHF.

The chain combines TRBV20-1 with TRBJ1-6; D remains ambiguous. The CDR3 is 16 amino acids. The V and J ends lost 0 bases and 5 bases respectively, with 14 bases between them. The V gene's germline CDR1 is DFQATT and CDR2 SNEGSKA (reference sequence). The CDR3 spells CSARDLASQNNSPLHF. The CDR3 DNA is TGCAGTGCTAGAGATTTGGCCAGTCAAAATAATTCACCCCTCCACTTT.

The CDR3 region is CASSQDWLAGVKNTGELFF. The CDR3 DNA sequence: TGCGCCAGCAGCCAAGATTGGCTAGCGGGAGTAAAGAACACCGGGGAGCTGTTTTTT. The chain links TRBV4-1 to TRBJ2-2, with 10 positions matching TRBD2. J gave up 1 base and V 0 bases, and 8 bases lay outside the gene matches. The germline gives CDR1 MGHRA, CDR2 YSYEKL. There are 19 residues in the CDR3.

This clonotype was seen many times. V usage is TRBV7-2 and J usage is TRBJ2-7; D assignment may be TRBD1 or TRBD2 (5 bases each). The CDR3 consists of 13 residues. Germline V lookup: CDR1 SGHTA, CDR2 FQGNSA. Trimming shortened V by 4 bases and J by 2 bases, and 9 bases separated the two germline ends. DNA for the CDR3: TGTGCCAGCAGCTGGGGGTTAACCTACGAGCAGTACTTC. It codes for CASSWGLTYEQYF.

CDR3 in amino acids: CASSQDSRVGGSEAFF. Written as DNA, the CDR3 is TGTGCCAGCAGCCAAGATTCAAGGGTAGGGGGCTCTGAAGCTTTCTTT. V usage is TRBV3-1 and J usage is TRBJ1-1, with 7 nucleotides matching TRBD1. V shed 0 bases, J shed 6 bases, and the junction held 10 bases outside the gene matches. The CDR3 consists of 16 residues. Germline V gene sequence: CDR1 LGHDT, CDR2 YNNKEL (reference sequence).

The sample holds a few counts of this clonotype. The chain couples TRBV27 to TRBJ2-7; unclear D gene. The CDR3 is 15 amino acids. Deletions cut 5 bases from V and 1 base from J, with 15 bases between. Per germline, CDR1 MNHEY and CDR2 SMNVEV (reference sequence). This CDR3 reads CASSLWADRSYEQYF. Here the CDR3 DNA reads TGTGCCAGCAGTCTCTGGGCAGACCGTTCCTACGAGCAGTACTTC.

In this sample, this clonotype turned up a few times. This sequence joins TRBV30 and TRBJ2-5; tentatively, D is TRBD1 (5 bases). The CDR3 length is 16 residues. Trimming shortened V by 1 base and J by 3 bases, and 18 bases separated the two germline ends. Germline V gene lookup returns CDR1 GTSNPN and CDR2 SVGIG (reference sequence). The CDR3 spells CAWSARTHRNEETQYF. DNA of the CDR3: TGTGCCTGGAGTGCGAGGACACACAGAAATGAAGAGACCCAGTACTTC.

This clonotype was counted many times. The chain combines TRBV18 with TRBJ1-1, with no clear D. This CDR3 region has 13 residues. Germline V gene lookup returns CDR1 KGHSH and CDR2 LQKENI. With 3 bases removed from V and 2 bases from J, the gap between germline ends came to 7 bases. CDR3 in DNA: TGTGCCAGCTCACCCCCTCAAAACACTGAAGCTTTCTTT. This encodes CASSPPQNTEAFF.

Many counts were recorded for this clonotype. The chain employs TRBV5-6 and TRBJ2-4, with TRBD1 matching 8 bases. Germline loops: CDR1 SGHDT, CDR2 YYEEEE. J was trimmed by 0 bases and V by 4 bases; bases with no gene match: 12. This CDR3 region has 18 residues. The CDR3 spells CASSGGQDRHLAKNIQYF. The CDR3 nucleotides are TGTGCCAGCAGCGGGGGACAGGACCGACACCTAGCCAAAAACATTCAGTACTTC.

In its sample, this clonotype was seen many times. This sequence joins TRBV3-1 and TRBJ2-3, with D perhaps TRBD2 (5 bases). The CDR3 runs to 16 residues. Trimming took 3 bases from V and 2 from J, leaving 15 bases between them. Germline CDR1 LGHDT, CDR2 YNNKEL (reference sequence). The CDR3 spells CASSQAKGGSTDTQYF. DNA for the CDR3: TGTGCCAGCAGCCAGGCAAAAGGAGGTTCCACAGATACGCAGTATTTT.

DNA for the CDR3: TGTGCCAGCAAGGGGGGCAATCATGGCTACACCTTC. Its protein is CASKGGNHGYTF. This chain joins TRBV14 and TRBJ1-2, with D perhaps TRBD1 (6 bases). V was clipped by 7 bases and J by 6 bases, with 12 bases between them. Germline V gene lookup returns CDR1 SGHDN and CDR2 FVKESK. The CDR3 runs to 12 residues.

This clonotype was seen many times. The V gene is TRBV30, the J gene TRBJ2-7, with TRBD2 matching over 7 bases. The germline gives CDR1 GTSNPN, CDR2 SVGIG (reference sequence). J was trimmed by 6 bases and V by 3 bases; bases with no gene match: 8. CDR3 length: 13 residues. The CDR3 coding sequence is TGTGCCTGGAGGCCGGGAGGTTGGGGCGAGCAGTACTTC. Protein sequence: CAWRPGGWGEQYF.

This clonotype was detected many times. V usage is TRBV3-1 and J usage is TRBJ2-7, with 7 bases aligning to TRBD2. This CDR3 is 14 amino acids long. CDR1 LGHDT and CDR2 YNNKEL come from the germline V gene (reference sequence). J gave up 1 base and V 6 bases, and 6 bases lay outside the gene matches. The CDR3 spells CASRHSSGSYEQYF. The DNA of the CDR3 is TGTGCCAGCAGACACTCTAGCGGTTCCTACGAGCAGTACTTC.

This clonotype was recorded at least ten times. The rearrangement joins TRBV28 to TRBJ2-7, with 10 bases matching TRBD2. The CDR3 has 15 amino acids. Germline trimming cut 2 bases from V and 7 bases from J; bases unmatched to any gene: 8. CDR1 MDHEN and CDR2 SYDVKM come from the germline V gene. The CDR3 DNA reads TGTGCCAGCAGTTTAATTGGGACTAGCGAATTGGAGCAGTACTTC. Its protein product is CASSLIGTSELEQYF.